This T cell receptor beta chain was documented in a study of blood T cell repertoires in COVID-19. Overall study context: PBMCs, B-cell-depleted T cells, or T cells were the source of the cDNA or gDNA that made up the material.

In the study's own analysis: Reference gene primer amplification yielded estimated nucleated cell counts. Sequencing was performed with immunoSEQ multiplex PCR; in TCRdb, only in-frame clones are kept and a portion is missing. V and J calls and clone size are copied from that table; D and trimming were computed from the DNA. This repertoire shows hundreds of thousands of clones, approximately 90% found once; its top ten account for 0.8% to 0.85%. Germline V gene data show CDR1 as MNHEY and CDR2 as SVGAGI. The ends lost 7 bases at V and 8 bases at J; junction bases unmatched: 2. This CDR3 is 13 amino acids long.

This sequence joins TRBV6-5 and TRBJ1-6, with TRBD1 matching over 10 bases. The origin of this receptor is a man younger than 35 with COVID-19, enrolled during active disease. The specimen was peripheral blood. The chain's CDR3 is CASKTGGDSPLHF. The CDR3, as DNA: TGTGCCAGCAAGACAGGGGGCGATTCACCCCTCCACTTT.